This T cell receptor beta chain was documented in a study of T-cell memory formation after mild COVID-19. Study-wide results and caveats: What remained unconfirmed was the SARS-CoV-2 specificity of second-wave clones peaking on day 37. Contracting clones from day 15 to 85 showed balanced CD4/CD8; later expanders favored CD4+.

Only a few counts were recorded for this clonotype. Its cognate antigen is unknown. The junction had 5 bases not matched to a gene; V was cut back by 2 bases and J by 6 bases. This CDR3 is 14 amino acids long. TCRdb reprocessed the 5' RACE reads with MiXCR, giving one entry per CDR3 protein. Of around 340,000 distinct CDR3 sequences listed, under 25% are singletons. The chain employs TRBV12-3 or TRBV12-4 and TRBJ2-7; 9 bases are shared with TRBD2. Sequences were obtained from PBMCs or a T cell subset sorted from them (not recorded which). The clonotype originates from an adult woman who had mild COVID-19 (a few samples of this study predate the infection). Cell type and time point are not known. CDR3 sequence (DNA): TGTGCCAGCAGTTTAAAAGGGACTAGCCTCGAGCAGTACTTC. Translating gives CASSLKGTSLEQYF.